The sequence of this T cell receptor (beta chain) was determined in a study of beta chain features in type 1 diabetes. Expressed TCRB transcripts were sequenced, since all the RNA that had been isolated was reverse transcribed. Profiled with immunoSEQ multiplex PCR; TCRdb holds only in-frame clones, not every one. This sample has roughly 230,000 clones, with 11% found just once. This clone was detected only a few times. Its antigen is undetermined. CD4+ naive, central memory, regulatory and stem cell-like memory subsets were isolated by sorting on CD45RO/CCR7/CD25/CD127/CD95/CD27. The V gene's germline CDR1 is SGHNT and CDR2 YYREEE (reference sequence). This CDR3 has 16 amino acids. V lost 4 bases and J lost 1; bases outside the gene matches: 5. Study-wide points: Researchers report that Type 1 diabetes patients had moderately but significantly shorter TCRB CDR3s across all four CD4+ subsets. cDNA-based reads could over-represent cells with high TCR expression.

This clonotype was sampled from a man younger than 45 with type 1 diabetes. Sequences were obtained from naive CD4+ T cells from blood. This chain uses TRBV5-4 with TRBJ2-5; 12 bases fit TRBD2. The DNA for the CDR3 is TGTGCCAGCAGCAGAACTAGCGGGGGGATCCAAGAGACCCAGTACTTC. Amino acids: CASSRTSGGIQETQYF.